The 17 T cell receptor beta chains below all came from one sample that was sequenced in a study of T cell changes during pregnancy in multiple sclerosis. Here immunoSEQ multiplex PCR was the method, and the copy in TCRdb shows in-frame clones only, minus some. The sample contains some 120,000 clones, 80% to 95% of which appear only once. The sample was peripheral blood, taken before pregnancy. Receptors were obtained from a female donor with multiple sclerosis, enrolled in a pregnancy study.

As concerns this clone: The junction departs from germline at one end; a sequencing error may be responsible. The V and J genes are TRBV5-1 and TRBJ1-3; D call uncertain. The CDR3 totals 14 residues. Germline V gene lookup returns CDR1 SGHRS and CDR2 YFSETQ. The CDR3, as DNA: TGCGCCAGCAGCTTGGGGGAAGGAGGAATCACCATATATTTT. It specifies CASSLGEGGITIYF.

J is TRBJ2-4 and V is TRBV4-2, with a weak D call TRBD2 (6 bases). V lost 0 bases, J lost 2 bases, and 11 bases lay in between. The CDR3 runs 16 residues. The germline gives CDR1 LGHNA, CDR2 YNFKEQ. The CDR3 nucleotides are TGTGCCAGCAGCCAAGAAGGAGGGACGACCAAAAACATTCAGTACTTC. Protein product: CASSQEGGTTKNIQYF.

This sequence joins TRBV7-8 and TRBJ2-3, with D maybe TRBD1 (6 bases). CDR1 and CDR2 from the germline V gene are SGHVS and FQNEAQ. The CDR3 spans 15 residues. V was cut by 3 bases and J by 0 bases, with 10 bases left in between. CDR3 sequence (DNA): TGTGCCAGCAGCTTGGACAGTACTAGCACAGATACGCAGTATTTT. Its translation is CASSLDSTSTDTQYF.

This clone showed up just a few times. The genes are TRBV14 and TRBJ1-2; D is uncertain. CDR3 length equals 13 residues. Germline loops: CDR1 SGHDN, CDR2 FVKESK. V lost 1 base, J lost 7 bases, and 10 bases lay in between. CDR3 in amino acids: CASSQALGIGYTF. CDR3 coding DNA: TGTGCCAGCAGCCAAGCGTTGGGCATTGGCTACACCTTC.

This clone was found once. Here the CDR3 DNA reads TGTGCCAGCTCACTCCTGGACAGGGGGGTCACTGAAGCTTTCTTT. It translates to CASSLLDRGVTEAFF. The rearrangement uses TRBV18 and TRBJ1-1; 10 bases line up with TRBD1. The CDR3 totals 15 residues. Germline V CDR1 and CDR2: KGHSH, LQKENI. After removal of 4 bases from V and 4 bases from J, the junction contained 6 bases not matched to a gene.

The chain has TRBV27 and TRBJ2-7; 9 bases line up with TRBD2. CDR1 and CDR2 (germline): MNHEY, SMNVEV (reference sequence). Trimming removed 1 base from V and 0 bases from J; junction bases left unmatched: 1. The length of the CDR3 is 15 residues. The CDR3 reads CASSLLAGVSYEQYF. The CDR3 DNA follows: TGTGCCAGCAGTTTATTAGCGGGAGTCTCCTACGAGCAGTACTTC.

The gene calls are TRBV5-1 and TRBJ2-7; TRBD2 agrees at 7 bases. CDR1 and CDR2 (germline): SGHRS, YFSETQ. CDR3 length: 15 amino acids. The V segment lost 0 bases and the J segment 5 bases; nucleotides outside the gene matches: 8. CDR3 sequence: CASSLGEGLRNEQYF. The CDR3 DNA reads TGCGCCAGCAGCTTGGGGGAGGGCCTCAGGAACGAGCAGTACTTC.

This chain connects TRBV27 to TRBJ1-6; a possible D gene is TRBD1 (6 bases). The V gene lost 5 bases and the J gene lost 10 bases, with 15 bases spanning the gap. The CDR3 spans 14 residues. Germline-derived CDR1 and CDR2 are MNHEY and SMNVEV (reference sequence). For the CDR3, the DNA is TGTGCCAGCAGTCCTGTAACAGGGAGATCACCCCTCCACTTT. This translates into CASSPVTGRSPLHF.

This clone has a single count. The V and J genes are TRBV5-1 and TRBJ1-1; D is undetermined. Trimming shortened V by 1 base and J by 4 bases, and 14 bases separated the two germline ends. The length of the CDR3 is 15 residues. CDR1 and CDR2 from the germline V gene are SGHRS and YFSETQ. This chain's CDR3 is CASSLNRGRGTEAFF. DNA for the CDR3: TGCGCCAGCAGCTTGAATCGGGGAAGAGGCACTGAAGCTTTCTTT.

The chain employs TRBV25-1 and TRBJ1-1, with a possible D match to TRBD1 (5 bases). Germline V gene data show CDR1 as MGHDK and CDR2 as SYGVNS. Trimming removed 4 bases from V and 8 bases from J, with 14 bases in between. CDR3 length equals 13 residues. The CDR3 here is CASSGIRAEEAFF. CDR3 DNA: TGTGCCAGCAGTGGGATCAGGGCTGAGGAAGCTTTCTTT.

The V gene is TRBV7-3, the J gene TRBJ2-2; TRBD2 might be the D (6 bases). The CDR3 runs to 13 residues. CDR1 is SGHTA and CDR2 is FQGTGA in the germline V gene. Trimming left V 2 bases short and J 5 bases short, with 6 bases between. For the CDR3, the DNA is TGTGCCAGCAGCTTAGGGGGGACCGGGGAGCTGTTTTTT. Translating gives CASSLGGTGELFF. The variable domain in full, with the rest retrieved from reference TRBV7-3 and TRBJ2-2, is GAGVSQTPSNKVTEKGKYVELRCDPISGHTALYWYRQSLGQGPEFLIYFQGTGAADDSGLPNDRFFAVRPEGSVSTLKIQRTERGDSAVYLCASSLGGTGELFFGEGSRLTVL.

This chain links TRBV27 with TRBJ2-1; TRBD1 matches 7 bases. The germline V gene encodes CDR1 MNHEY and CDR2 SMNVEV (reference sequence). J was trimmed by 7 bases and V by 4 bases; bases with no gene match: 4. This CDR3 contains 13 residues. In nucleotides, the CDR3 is TGTGCCAGCAGTTGGGACAGACTAAATGAGCAGTTCTTC. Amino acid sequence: CASSWDRLNEQFF.

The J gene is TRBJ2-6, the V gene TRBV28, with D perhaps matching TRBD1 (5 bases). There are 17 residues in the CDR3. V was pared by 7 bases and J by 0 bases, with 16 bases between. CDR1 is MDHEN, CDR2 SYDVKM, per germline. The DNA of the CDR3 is TGTGCCAGCATCCCAGCAGGGTCAAGCTCTGGGGCCAACGTCCTGACTTTC. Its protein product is CASIPAGSSSGANVLTF.

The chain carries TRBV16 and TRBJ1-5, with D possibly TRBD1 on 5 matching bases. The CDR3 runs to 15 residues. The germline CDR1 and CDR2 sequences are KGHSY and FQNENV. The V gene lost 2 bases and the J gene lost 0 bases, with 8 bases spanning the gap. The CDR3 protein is CASSQTGRSNQPQHF. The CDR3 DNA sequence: TGTGCCAGCAGCCAAACAGGCCGTAGCAATCAGCCCCAGCATTTT.

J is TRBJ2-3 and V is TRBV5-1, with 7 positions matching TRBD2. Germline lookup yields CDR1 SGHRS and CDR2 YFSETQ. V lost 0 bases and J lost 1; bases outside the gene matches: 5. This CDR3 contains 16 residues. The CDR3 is CASSLAGAGGTDTQYF. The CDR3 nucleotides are TGCGCCAGCAGCTTGGCCGGGGCGGGGGGCACAGATACGCAGTATTTT.

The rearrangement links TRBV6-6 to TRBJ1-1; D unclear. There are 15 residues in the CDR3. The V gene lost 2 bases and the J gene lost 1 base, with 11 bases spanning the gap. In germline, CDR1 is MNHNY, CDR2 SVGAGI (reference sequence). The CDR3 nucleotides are TGTGCCAGCAGTTACGCGGGGAATAGGAACACTGAAGCTTTCTTT. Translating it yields CASSYAGNRNTEAFF.

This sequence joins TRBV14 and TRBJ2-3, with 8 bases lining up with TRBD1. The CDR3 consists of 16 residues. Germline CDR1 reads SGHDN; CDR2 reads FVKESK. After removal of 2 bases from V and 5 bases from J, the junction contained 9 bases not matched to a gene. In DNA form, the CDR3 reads TGTGCCAGCAGCCAACCCCACGGCAGGGGGCTAGATACGCAGTATTTT. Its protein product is CASSQPHGRGLDTQYF. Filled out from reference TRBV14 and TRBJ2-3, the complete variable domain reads EAGVTQFPSHSVIEKGQTVTLRCDPISGHDNLYWYRRVMGKEIKFLLHFVKESKQDESGMPNNRFLAERTGGTYSTLKVQPAELEDSGVYFCASSQPHGRGLDTQYFGPGTRLTVL.